The T cell receptor beta chain described here comes from a study of cytomegalovirus exposure and HLA in healthy donors. The study, taken as a whole, reports: Some TCR beta chains (more than 150 of them) were listed as cytomegalovirus-associated.

Sequencing used immunoSEQ multiplex PCR; TCRdb keeps in-frame clones, though not all of them. The data hold some 250,000 clones, with around 90% observed a single time. This CDR3 comprises 18 residues. V trimming: 0 bases; J trimming: 6 bases; junction bases outside the gene matches: 12. Germline V gene sequence: CDR1 MNHEY, CDR2 SMNVEV (reference sequence). As regards this clone: Its antigen remains unidentified.

The sequence derives from a woman younger than 30 in good health and CMV-seronegative. The chain couples TRBV27 to TRBJ2-2; 8 bases are shared with TRBD2. Sequences were obtained from PBMCs. In nucleotides, the CDR3 is TGTGCCAGCAGTTTATCAAATTTGGGCGGGGGGTTCGCCGGGGAGCTGTTTTTT. Translated, it gives CASSLSNLGGGFAGELFF.